One sample yielded the 24 T cell receptor beta chains listed below, sequenced in a study of shared clonotypes between healthy human individuals. Sequencing was performed with immunoSEQ multiplex PCR; in TCRdb, only in-frame clones are kept and a portion is missing. The sample consists of 2 million to 3 million clones, approximately 90% of them appearing once. Sequencing used naive CD4+ T cells sorted from blood. As for subset: CD45RA+ positively selected. The source is a man aged 18 to 29 in good health.

The chain carries TRBV18 and TRBJ1-3; D remains ambiguous. V lost 3 bases to trimming and J lost 0 bases, with 12 bases between them. The CDR3 runs to 16 residues. The germline CDR1 and CDR2 sequences are KGHSH and LQKENI. In DNA form, the CDR3 reads TGTGCCAGCTCACCCCTTGTGGGGATCTCTGGAAACACCATATATTTT. Its translation: CASSPLVGISGNTIYF.

With regard to this clone: The sample has other DNA sequences that encode this CDR3 too. The V and J genes are TRBV25-1 and TRBJ2-3, with D uncertain. CDR1 is MGHDK and CDR2 is SYGVNS in the germline V gene. There are 13 residues in the CDR3. V was pared by 2 bases and J by 1 base, with 4 bases between. CDR3 sequence (DNA): TGTGCCAGCAGTGAAGCGGGCACAGATACGCAGTATTTT. Its translation is CASSEAGTDTQYF.

Details on this clone: Other DNA sequences from this sample encode an identical CDR3 as well. This chain connects TRBV18 to TRBJ1-5, with 7 bases identical to TRBD1. This CDR3 has 14 amino acids. V shed 6 bases, J shed 2 bases, and the junction held 4 bases outside the gene matches. CDR1 and CDR2 from the germline V gene are KGHSH and LQKENI. In nucleotides, the CDR3 is TGTGCCAGCTCCCTCGGACAGGGCAATCAGCCCCAGCATTTT. The encoded protein is CASSLGQGNQPQHF.

The V gene is TRBV10-2, the J gene TRBJ2-7; D is ambiguous. CDR3 length equals 15 residues. From germline, CDR1 is WSHSY and CDR2 SAAADI. V gave up 2 bases and J gave up 5 bases, with 16 bases separating them. The DNA for the CDR3 is TGCGCCAGCAGTGAGAGGCTCAACCAGCACCACGAGCAGTACTTC. Translation gives CASSERLNQHHEQYF.

This chain connects TRBV9 to TRBJ1-4, with D unclear. Looked up from germline, CDR1 is SGDLS and CDR2 is YYNGEE. The CDR3 is 14 amino acids. V shed 0 bases and J shed 5 bases, with 8 bases lying between them. For the CDR3, the DNA is TGTGCCAGCAGCGTAGACAGCCTGAATGAAAAACTGTTTTTT. It is translated as CASSVDSLNEKLFF.

This clone was observed a handful of times. The rearrangement joins TRBV2 to TRBJ1-6; D not certain. This CDR3 spans 13 amino acids. The germline V gene has CDR1 SNHLY and CDR2 FYNNEI. V shed 1 base and J shed 7 bases, with 5 bases lying between them. Here the CDR3 DNA reads TGTGCCAGCAGTGAAGAGTGGAATTCACCCCTCCACTTT. It encodes CASSEEWNSPLHF. Supplemented by reference TRBV2 and TRBJ1-6, the full variable domain reads EPEVTQTPSHQVTQMGQEVILRCVPISNHLYFYWYRQILGQKVEFLVSFYNNEISEKSEIFDDQFSVERPDGSNFTLKIRSTKLEDSAMYFCASSEEWNSPLHFGNGTRLTVT.

This chain joins TRBV27 and TRBJ2-7; no definite D call. The CDR3 length is 8 residues. Trimming took off 7 bases at V and 9 bases at J, with 4 bases between the two ends. Germline values: CDR1 MNHEY, CDR2 SMNVEV (reference sequence). CDR3 DNA sequence: TGTGCCAGCAAGGTGCAGTACTTC. Protein product: CASKVQYF.

This clone was picked up a small number of times. Additional DNA sequences in this sample encode the identical CDR3. The chain employs TRBV30 and TRBJ1-3; D is undetermined. This CDR3 is built from 12 residues. Trimming took 2 bases from V and 1 from J, leaving 3 bases between them. The germline CDR1 and CDR2 sequences are GTSNPN and SVGIG (reference sequence). CDR3 protein: CAWSTSGNTIYF. CDR3 DNA: TGTGCCTGGAGTACATCTGGAAACACCATATATTTT.

The chain uses TRBV11-2 and TRBJ1-5; D gene uncertain. The CDR3 consists of 13 residues. Per the germline V gene, CDR1 is SGHAT and CDR2 is FQNNGV. V was pared by 4 bases and J by 1 base, with 5 bases between. The CDR3 is CASSSLSNQPQHF. The CDR3 DNA reads as TGTGCCAGCAGCTCCCTAAGCAATCAGCCCCAGCATTTT.

The chain has TRBV5-8 and TRBJ2-1, with unresolved D. V was shortened by 7 bases and J by 7 bases, with 21 bases between the two germline ends. Germline V gives CDR1 SGHTS, CDR2 YDEGEE. The CDR3 runs 15 residues. CDR3 nucleotide sequence: TGTGCCAGCGGCCTCTACGGGCTTAATCGGAATGAGCAGTTCTTC. Encoded protein: CASGLYGLNRNEQFF. Together with reference TRBV5-8 and TRBJ2-1, the CDR3 gives the full variable domain: EAGVTQSPTHLIKTRGQQATLRCSPISGHTSVYWYQQALGLGLQFLLWYDEGEERNRGNFPPRFSGRQFPNYSSELNVNALELEDSALYLCASGLYGLNRNEQFFGPGTRLTVL.

The rearrangement links TRBV7-2 to TRBJ2-7; D is possibly TRBD2 (7 bases). The CDR3 runs to 11 residues. V was pared by 6 bases and J by 8 bases, with 11 bases between. From germline, CDR1 is SGHTA and CDR2 FQGNSA. CDR3 bases: TGTGCCAGCAGTTCGGGGGGCCAGCAGTACTTC. Residues: CASSSGGQQYF.

This chain uses TRBV10-1 with TRBJ2-5; 9 nucleotides align to TRBD1. The V gene's germline CDR1 is WNHNN and CDR2 SYGVQD (reference sequence). With 3 bases clipped from V and 5 bases from J, the junction kept 7 bases outside the gene matches. The CDR3 has 15 amino acids. CDR3 sequence (DNA): TGCGCCAGCAGTGAAGGAACAGGGGGCCACGAGACCCAGTACTTC. Protein product: CASSEGTGGHETQYF.

The rearrangement uses TRBV7-2 and TRBJ2-5; 13 nucleotides match TRBD2. In germline, CDR1 is SGHTA, CDR2 FQGNSA. The V gene end was trimmed by 3 bases and the J gene end by 5 bases; junction bases not matched to a gene: 9. The CDR3 is 17 amino acids. In DNA, the CDR3 is TGTGCCAGCAGCTTTAGGACTAGCGGGAGAGGGCCGGAGACCCAGTACTTC. As protein: CASSFRTSGRGPETQYF.

This clone has a single count. The rearrangement uses TRBV19 and TRBJ2-3; D unclear. V gave up 6 bases and J gave up 1 base, with 11 bases separating them. CDR3 length equals 14 residues. Looked up from germline, CDR1 is LNHDA and CDR2 is SQIVND (reference sequence). Here the CDR3 DNA reads TGTGCCAGTAGAGAAGGCAGTCGCACAGATACGCAGTATTTT. Residues: CASREGSRTDTQYF.

V gene TRBV2 combines with J gene TRBJ1-5, with a weak D call TRBD1 (6 bases). V was trimmed by 4 bases and J by 1 base, leaving 11 bases between them. CDR3 length equals 15 residues. The germline V gene has CDR1 SNHLY and CDR2 FYNNEI. The CDR3 DNA reads TGTGCCAGCAGTGGAACAGGGACCAGCAATCAGCCCCAGCATTTT. As protein: CASSGTGTSNQPQHF.

This clone was found a few times. This chain joins TRBV5-4 and TRBJ1-1, with D tentatively TRBD1 (6 bases). Germline V gives CDR1 SGHNT, CDR2 YYREEE (reference sequence). V was trimmed by 1 base and J by 5 bases, leaving 12 bases between them. The CDR3 runs 14 residues. CDR3 bases: TGTGCCAGCAGCTTGTTGGGGGCGAATACTGAAGCTTTCTTT. It yields the protein CASSLLGANTEAFF. The full variable domain, completed using reference TRBV5-4 and TRBJ1-1, is ETGVTQSPTHLIKTRGQQVTLRCSSQSGHNTVSWYQQALGQGPQFIFQYYREEENGRGNFPPRFSGLQFPNYSSELNVNALELDDSALYLCASSLLGANTEAFFGQGTRLTVV.

This chain uses TRBV30 with TRBJ1-2; tentatively, D is TRBD1 (6 bases). The CDR3 has 12 residues. CDR1 is GTSNPN, CDR2 SVGIG, per germline (reference sequence). V lost 3 bases, J lost 5 bases, and 10 bases lay in between. The CDR3 DNA reads as TGTGCCTGGAGAGGACAGAAGTATGGCTACACCTTC. The encoded protein is CAWRGQKYGYTF.

V and J are TRBV30 and TRBJ2-5; 8 positions match TRBD1. CDR1 is GTSNPN and CDR2 is SVGIG in the germline V gene (reference sequence). This CDR3 region has 13 residues. The V gene end was trimmed by 5 bases and the J gene end by 6 bases; junction bases not matched to a gene: 8. CDR3: CAWETGARKTQYF. As DNA, the CDR3 is TGTGCCTGGGAGACAGGGGCACGAAAGACCCAGTACTTC.

CDR3 nucleotide sequence: TGTGCCAGCAGCACGACAGGGTCATATGGCTACACCTTC. Protein sequence: CASSTTGSYGYTF. The gene calls are TRBV7-2 and TRBJ1-2; TRBD1 matches at 7 bases. The ends lost 5 bases at V and 5 bases at J; junction bases unmatched: 5. The germline V gene encodes CDR1 SGHTA and CDR2 FQGNSA. The CDR3 length is 13 residues.

The sample holds one count of this clone. The chain is built from TRBV18 and TRBJ2-2; 10 bases fit TRBD2. The CDR3 has 17 residues. Germline-derived CDR1 and CDR2 are KGHSH and LQKENI. V shed 3 bases and J 1 base; nucleotides not matched to a gene: 5. This CDR3 is CASSPTSGILNTGELFF. The DNA of the CDR3 is TGTGCCAGCTCACCTACTAGCGGGATTCTGAACACCGGGGAGCTGTTTTTT. Based on the CDR3 plus reference TRBV18 and TRBJ2-2, the full variable domain is NAGVMQNPRHLVRRRGQEARLRCSPMKGHSHVYWYRQLPEEGLKFMVYLQKENIIDESGMPKERFSAEFPKEGPSILRIQQVVRGDSAAYFCASSPTSGILNTGELFFGEGSRLTVL.

Note on this clone: This CDR3 is also generated by other DNA sequences in the sample. CDR3 bases: TGTGCCAGCAGGGACTACGAGCAGTACTTC. It specifies CASRDYEQYF. The genes are TRBV2 and TRBJ2-7; D gene ambiguous. Per the germline V gene, CDR1 is SNHLY and CDR2 is FYNNEI. Deletions cut 6 bases from V and 3 bases from J, with 3 bases between. The CDR3 sequence is 10 residues long.

The CDR3 sequence is CASSLPLNTEAFF. The DNA for the CDR3 is TGTGCCAGCAGTTTGCCTCTAAACACTGAAGCTTTCTTT. This rearrangement joins TRBV2 to TRBJ1-1; D remains unclear. The CDR3 spans 13 residues. The germline V gene has CDR1 SNHLY and CDR2 FYNNEI. Trimming left V 5 bases short and J 2 bases short, with 9 bases between.

V usage is TRBV7-9 and J usage is TRBJ1-5; D is ambiguous. V was shortened by 5 bases and J by 7 bases, with 12 bases between the two germline ends. Germline V gene lookup returns CDR1 SEHNR and CDR2 FQNEAQ (reference sequence). The CDR3 runs to 13 residues. The CDR3 reads CASSLEGMQPQHF. DNA of the CDR3: TGTGCCAGCAGCCTCGAAGGAATGCAGCCCCAGCATTTT. Complete variable domain (other parts from reference TRBV7-9 and TRBJ1-5): DTGVSQNPRHKITKRGQNVTFRCDPISEHNRLYWYRQTLGQGPEFLTYFQNEAQLEKSRLLSDRFSAERPKGSFSTLEIQRTEQGDSAMYLCASSLEGMQPQHFGDGTRLSIL.

The gene calls are TRBV19 and TRBJ1-6; D gene uncertain. In germline, CDR1 is LNHDA, CDR2 SQIVND (reference sequence). V was shortened by 2 bases and J by 7 bases, with 12 bases between the two germline ends. CDR3 length: 15 amino acids. The CDR3 region is CASSITAMNNSPLHF. CDR3 nucleotides: TGTGCCAGTAGTATAACAGCGATGAACAATTCACCCCTCCACTTT.